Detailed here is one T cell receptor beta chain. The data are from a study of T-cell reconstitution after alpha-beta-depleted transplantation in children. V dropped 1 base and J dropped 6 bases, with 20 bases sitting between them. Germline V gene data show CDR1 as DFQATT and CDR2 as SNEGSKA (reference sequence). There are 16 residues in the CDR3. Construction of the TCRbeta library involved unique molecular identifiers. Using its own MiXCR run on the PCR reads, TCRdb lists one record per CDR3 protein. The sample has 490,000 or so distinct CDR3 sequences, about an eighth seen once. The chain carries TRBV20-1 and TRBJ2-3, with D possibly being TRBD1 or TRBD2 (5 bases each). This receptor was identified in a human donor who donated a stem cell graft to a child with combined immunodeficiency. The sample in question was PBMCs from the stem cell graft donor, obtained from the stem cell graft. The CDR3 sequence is CSARVEGYQSLDTQYF. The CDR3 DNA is TGCAGTGCTAGAGTCGAGGGGTATCAATCGTTGGATACGCAGTATTTT.